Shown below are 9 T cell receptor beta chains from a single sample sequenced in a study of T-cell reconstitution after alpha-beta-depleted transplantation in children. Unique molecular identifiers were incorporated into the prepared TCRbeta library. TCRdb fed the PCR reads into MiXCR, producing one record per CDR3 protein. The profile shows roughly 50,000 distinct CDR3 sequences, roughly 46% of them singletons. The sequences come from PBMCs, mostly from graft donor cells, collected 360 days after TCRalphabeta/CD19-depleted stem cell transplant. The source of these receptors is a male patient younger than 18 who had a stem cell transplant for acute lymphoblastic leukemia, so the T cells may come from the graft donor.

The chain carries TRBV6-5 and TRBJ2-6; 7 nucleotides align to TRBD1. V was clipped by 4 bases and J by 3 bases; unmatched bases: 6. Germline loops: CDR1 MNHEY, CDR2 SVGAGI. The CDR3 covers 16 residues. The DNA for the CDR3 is TGTGCCAGCAGTTTTTCACAGGGGCTTGGGGCCAACGTCCTGACTTTC. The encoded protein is CASSFSQGLGANVLTF.

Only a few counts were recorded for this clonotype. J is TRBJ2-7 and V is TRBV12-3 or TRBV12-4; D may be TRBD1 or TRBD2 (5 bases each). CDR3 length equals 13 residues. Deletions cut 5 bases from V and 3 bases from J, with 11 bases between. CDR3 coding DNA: TGTGCCAGCAGTAGTCTGGGGGACTACGAGCAGTACTTC. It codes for CASSSLGDYEQYF.

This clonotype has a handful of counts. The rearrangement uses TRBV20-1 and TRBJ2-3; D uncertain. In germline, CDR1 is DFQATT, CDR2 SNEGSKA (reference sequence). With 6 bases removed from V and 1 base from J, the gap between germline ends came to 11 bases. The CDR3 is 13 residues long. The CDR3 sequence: CSAGRMGTDTQYF. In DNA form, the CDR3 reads TGCAGTGCCGGACGGATGGGCACAGATACGCAGTATTTT.

The CDR3 loop reads CASIQEGAETQYF. Written as DNA, the CDR3 is TGTGCCAGCATTCAAGAGGGGGCAGAGACCCAGTACTTC. The genes are TRBV6-6 and TRBJ2-5; 7 bases line up with TRBD1. The germline CDR1 and CDR2 sequences are MNHNY and SVGAGI (reference sequence). The J segment lost 4 bases and the V segment lost 7 bases, leaving 6 bases of the junction unmatched. The CDR3 sequence is 13 residues long.

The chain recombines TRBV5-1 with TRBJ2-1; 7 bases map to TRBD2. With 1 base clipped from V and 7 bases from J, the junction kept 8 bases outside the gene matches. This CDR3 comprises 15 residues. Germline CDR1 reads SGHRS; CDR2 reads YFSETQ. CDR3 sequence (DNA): TGCGCCAGCAGCTTGAACAGCGGGATTGCTAATGAGCAGTTCTTC. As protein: CASSLNSGIANEQFF.

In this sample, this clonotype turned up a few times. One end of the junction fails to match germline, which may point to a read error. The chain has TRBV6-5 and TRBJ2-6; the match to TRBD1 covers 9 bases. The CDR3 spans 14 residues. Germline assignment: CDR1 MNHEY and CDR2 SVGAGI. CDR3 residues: CASSYSTGGNVLTF. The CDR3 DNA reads TGTGCCAGCAGTTACTCGACAGGGGGCAACGTCCTGACTTTC.

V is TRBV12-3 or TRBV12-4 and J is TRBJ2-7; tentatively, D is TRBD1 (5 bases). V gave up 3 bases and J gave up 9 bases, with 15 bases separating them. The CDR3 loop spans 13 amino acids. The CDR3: CASSLSGQGVQYF. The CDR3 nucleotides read TGTGCCAGCAGTTTGTCGGGTCAGGGTGTGCAGTACTTC.

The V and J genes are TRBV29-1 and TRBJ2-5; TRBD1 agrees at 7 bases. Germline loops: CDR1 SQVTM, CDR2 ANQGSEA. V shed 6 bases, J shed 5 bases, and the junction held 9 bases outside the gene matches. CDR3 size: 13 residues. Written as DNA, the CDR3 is TGCAGCGTAAATGACAGGGTCGGGGAGACCCAGTACTTC. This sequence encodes CSVNDRVGETQYF.

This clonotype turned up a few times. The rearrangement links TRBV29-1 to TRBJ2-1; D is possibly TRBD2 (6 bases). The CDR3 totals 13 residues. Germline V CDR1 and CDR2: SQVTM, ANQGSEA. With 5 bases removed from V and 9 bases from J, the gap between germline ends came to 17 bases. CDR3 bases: TGCAGCGTTAGTACCCTGGAGGGGACTGAGCAGTTCTTC. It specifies CSVSTLEGTEQFF.